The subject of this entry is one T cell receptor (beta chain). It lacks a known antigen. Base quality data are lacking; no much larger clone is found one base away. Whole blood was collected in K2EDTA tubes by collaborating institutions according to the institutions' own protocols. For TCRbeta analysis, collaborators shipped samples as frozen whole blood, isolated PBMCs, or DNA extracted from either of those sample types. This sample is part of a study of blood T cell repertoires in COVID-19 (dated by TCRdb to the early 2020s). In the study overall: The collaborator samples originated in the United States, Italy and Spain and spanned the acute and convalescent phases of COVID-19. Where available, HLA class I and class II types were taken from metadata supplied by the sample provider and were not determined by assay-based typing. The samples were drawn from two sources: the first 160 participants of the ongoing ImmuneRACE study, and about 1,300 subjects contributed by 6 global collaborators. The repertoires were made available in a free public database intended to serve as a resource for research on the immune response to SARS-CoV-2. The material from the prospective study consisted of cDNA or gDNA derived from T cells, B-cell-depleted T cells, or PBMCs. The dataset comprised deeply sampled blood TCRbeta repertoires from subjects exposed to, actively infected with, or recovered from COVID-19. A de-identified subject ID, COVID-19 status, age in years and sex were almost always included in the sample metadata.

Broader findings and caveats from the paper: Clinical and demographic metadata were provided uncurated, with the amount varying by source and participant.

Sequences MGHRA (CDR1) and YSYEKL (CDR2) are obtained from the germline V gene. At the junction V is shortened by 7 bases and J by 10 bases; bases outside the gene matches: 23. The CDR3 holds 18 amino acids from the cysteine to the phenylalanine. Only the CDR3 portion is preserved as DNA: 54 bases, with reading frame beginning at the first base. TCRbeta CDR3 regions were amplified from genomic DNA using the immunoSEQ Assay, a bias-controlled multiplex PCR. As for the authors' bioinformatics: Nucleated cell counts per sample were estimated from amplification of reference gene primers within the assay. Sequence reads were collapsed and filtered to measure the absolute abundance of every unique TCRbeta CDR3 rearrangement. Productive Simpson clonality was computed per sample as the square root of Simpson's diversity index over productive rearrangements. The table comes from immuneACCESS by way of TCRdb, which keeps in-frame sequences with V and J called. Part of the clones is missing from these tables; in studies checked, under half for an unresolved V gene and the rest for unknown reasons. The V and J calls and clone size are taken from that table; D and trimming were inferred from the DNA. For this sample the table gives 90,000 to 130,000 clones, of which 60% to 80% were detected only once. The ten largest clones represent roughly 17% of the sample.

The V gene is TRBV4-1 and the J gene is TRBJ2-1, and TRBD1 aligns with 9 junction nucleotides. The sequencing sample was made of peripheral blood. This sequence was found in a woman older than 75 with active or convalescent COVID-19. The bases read TGCGCCAGCAATCCGGGACAGGGACCAATGGGACTCCCTACGGAGCAGTTCTTC. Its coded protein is CASNPGQGPMGLPTEQFF.